These 10 T cell receptor beta chains share one sample of origin, sequenced in a study of T cell repertoires in cytomegalovirus infection. TCRdb processed the reads anew with MiXCR; each CDR3 protein has one entry. The sample includes around 490,000 distinct CDR3 sequences, 26% of them seen just once. The material sequenced was PBMCs. Every receptor here comes from a human donor in good health (CMV status not recorded). Some clones in this sample may be carry-over from other donors' samples.

This clonotype turned up a few times. The chain is built from TRBV19 and TRBJ2-5; the D is unclear. The germline V gene encodes CDR1 LNHDA and CDR2 SQIVND (reference sequence). Trimming cost V 4 bases and J 8 bases, with 17 bases left between them. This CDR3 is built from 14 residues. CDR3 nucleotide sequence: TGTGCCAGTAGTACATCCCGCCATTCAGGAACCCAGTACTTC. It specifies CASSTSRHSGTQYF.

The chain is built from TRBV29-1 and TRBJ1-1; 7 bases are a match to TRBD1. This CDR3 comprises 16 residues. Germline CDR1 reads SQVTM; CDR2 reads ANQGSEA. Losses at the gene ends were 6 bases for V and 0 bases for J; bases not matched to a gene: 13. CDR3 in amino acids: CSVAKMAGTVNTEAFF. As DNA, the CDR3 is TGCAGCGTCGCAAAAATGGCTGGGACAGTGAACACTGAAGCTTTCTTT.

This clonotype was detected many times. The V and J genes are TRBV7-2 and TRBJ2-1, with D uncertain. Per germline, CDR1 SGHTA and CDR2 FQGNSA. V was pared by 1 base and J by 0 bases, with 10 bases between. CDR3 size: 16 residues. The CDR3 sequence is CASSLDLASSYNEQFF. CDR3 in DNA: TGTGCCAGCAGCTTAGATTTGGCCAGCTCCTACAATGAGCAGTTCTTC. Complete variable domain (other parts from reference TRBV7-2 and TRBJ2-1): GAGVSQSPSNKVTEKGKDVELRCDPISGHTALYWYRQSLGQGLEFLIYFQGNSAPDKSGLPSDRFSAERTGGSVSTLTIQRTQQEDSAVYLCASSLDLASSYNEQFFGPGTRLTVL.

The V gene is TRBV20-1, the J gene TRBJ1-6; perhaps TRBD1 as D (6 bases). The germline V gene encodes CDR1 DFQATT and CDR2 SNEGSKA (reference sequence). V dropped 2 bases and J dropped 10 bases, with 12 bases sitting between them. The CDR3 has 13 residues. Written as DNA, the CDR3 is TGCAGTGCTAGATACCTGACAGGATCACCCCTCCACTTT. It codes for CSARYLTGSPLHF.

This chain connects TRBV6-5 to TRBJ2-4; 11 bases are shared with TRBD2. The CDR3 contains 16 residues. V gave up 0 bases and J gave up 5 bases; unmatched junction bases: 3. CDR1 is MNHEY and CDR2 is SVGAGI in the germline V gene. Here the CDR3 reads CASSYSLAGGQNIQYF. DNA of the CDR3: TGTGCCAGCAGTTACTCGCTAGCGGGAGGCCAAAACATTCAGTACTTC.

This clonotype has a handful of counts. CDR3 in amino acids: CASSYRRQETQYF. Written as DNA, the CDR3 is TGTGCCAGCAGTTATAGGCGGCAAGAGACCCAGTACTTC. The chain combines TRBV6-5 with TRBJ2-5; D gene unclear. V was cut by 3 bases and J by 2 bases, with 7 bases left in between. The CDR3 runs to 13 residues. The germline CDR1 and CDR2 sequences are MNHEY and SVGAGI.

In its sample, this clonotype was seen many times. A read error may account for a junction end that differs from germline. This chain connects TRBV7-2 to TRBJ1-6; D is uncertain. The CDR3 loop spans 13 amino acids. CDR1 and CDR2 from the germline V gene are SGHTA and FQGNSA. CDR3 nucleotide sequence: TGTGCCAGCGGCTTGAGGATTGATTCACCCCTCCACTTT. It translates to CASGLRIDSPLHF.

This clonotype was detected many times. This sequence joins TRBV7-6 and TRBJ2-1, with D perhaps matching TRBD1 or TRBD2 (5 bases each). Germline CDR1 is SGHVS and CDR2 is FNYEAQ. The ends were cut back, 5 bases at V and 0 bases at J, with 20 bases in the middle. The CDR3 is 18 residues long. The DNA of the CDR3 is TGTGCCAGCAGCCATAATTATCCGGGGCTCAACTCCTACAATGAGCAGTTCTTC. Protein sequence: CASSHNYPGLNSYNEQFF.

This clonotype was detected a few times. The genes are TRBV6-5 and TRBJ2-7; D perhaps matches TRBD1 (7 bases). V dropped 6 bases and J dropped 2 bases, with 17 bases sitting between them. The germline CDR1 and CDR2 sequences are MNHEY and SVGAGI. CDR3 length: 15 amino acids. Written as DNA, the CDR3 is TGTGCCAGCAGCCCGACTCAGGGGGGCGCCTACGAGCAGTACGTC. Amino acid sequence: CASSPTQGGAYEQYV.

Here the CDR3 reads CASSYGGTASYEQYV. In DNA form, the CDR3 reads TGTGCCAGCAGTTACGGGGGGACAGCTTCCTACGAGCAGTACGTC. V is TRBV6-2 or TRBV6-3 and J is TRBJ2-7; a weak D match, TRBD1 (7 bases). The CDR3 spans 15 residues. The V and J ends lost 2 bases and 1 base respectively, with 12 bases between them. Germline CDR1 is MNHEY and CDR2 is SVGEGT.